A selection of T cell receptor beta chains follows, all from one sample in a study of CD8 T cells in Susac syndrome. MiXCR, applied by TCRdb to the immunoSEQ multiplex PCR reads, yields one record per CDR3 protein. The profile shows some 180,000 distinct CDR3 sequences, about 95% of them singletons. Sequenced sample: CD4+ T cells from PBMCs. These receptors were obtained from a human donor in good health. CDR3s include the opening cysteine and the closing phenylalanine or tryptophan. D genes are given only for firm matches. Rows give clone size only sometimes, using once, few, many, or a class for an expanded clone.

CDR3nt: TGTGCCAGCAGTTTAGCTGGACTAGCGCTGAGTGAGCAGTTCTTC; CDR3aa: CASSLAGLALSEQFF; abundance: -; v_gene: TRBV12-3/TRBV12-4; j_gene: TRBJ2-1; d_gene: TRBD2
CDR3nt: TGTGCCAGCAGCCCCAGAACAGGGGGCGGATGTTTCTTT; CDR3aa: CASSPRTGGGCFF; abundance: -; v_gene: TRBV12-3/TRBV12-4; j_gene: TRBJ1-1; d_gene: TRBD1
CDR3nt: TGTGCCAGCAGCACCAGGAGCGGGCATACGCAGTATTTT; CDR3aa: CASSTRSGHTQYF; abundance: -; v_gene: TRBV13; j_gene: TRBJ2-3; d_gene: -
CDR3nt: TGTGCCTGGACCGGGACCCGGCTGATGAACACTGAAGCTTTCTTT; CDR3aa: CAWTGTRLMNTEAFF; abundance: -; v_gene: TRBV30; j_gene: TRBJ1-1; d_gene: -
CDR3nt: TGTGCCAGCAGCCAAGGCTGGGACACCGGGGAGCTGTTTTTT; CDR3aa: CASSQGWDTGELFF; abundance: few; v_gene: TRBV3-1; j_gene: TRBJ2-2; d_gene: -
CDR3nt: TGTGCCAGCACCCCAGACAGATCAGAGACCCAGTACTTC; CDR3aa: CASTPDRSETQYF; abundance: -; v_gene: TRBV12-3/TRBV12-4; j_gene: TRBJ2-5; d_gene: -
CDR3nt: TGCAGCGCAGGAAGACAGGGGTGGACTGAAGCTTTCTTT; CDR3aa: CSAGRQGWTEAFF; abundance: -; v_gene: TRBV29-1; j_gene: TRBJ1-1; d_gene: TRBD1
CDR3nt: TGTGCCAGCAGCTTAGTTGGGACTAGCTACGAGCAGTACTTC; CDR3aa: CASSLVGTSYEQYF; abundance: once; v_gene: TRBV7-2; j_gene: TRBJ2-7; d_gene: TRBD2
CDR3nt: TGCGCCAGCAGCTTGAACCCAGGGGGCTCGGAGACCCAGTACTTC; CDR3aa: CASSLNPGGSETQYF; abundance: -; v_gene: TRBV5-1; j_gene: TRBJ2-5; d_gene: TRBD1
CDR3nt: TGTGCCAGCATCCCCCGCGGGAGAGTCACAGATACGCAGTATTTT; CDR3aa: CASIPRGRVTDTQYF; abundance: -; v_gene: TRBV6-6; j_gene: TRBJ2-3; d_gene: TRBD2
CDR3nt: TGTGCCAGCAGCCACAGCGGGAGGGCTGGTAACGAGCAGTACTTC; CDR3aa: CASSHSGRAGNEQYF; abundance: -; v_gene: TRBV7-3; j_gene: TRBJ2-7; d_gene: TRBD2
CDR3nt: TGCAGCGCCCTGAGAGGGGTGAGCACCGGGGAGCTGTTTTTT; CDR3aa: CSALRGVSTGELFF; abundance: -; v_gene: TRBV29-1; j_gene: TRBJ2-2; d_gene: -
CDR3nt: TGTGCCAGCAGCCAAGTGCCTACGGGGGGCTATGGCTACACCTTC; CDR3aa: CASSQVPTGGYGYTF; abundance: -; v_gene: TRBV3-1; j_gene: TRBJ1-2; d_gene: -
CDR3nt: TGCAGCGCGGAAGGAGGACCGGGACGATATGGCTACACCTTC; CDR3aa: CSAEGGPGRYGYTF; abundance: -; v_gene: TRBV29-1; j_gene: TRBJ1-2; d_gene: -
CDR3nt: TGCAGTGCTAGAGCCACCGGACTAGCGGGAGTCTACGAGCAGTACTTC; CDR3aa: CSARATGLAGVYEQYF; abundance: -; v_gene: TRBV20-1; j_gene: TRBJ2-7; d_gene: TRBD2
CDR3nt: TGTGCCAGCAGTTTAAGTCTGTCGAACACTGAAGCTTTCTTT; CDR3aa: CASSLSLSNTEAFF; abundance: -; v_gene: TRBV12-3/TRBV12-4; j_gene: TRBJ1-1; d_gene: -
CDR3nt: TGCAGTGCTAGAGGAGGACTAGCGGGAGATAGGTATGAGCAGTTCTTC; CDR3aa: CSARGGLAGDRYEQFF; abundance: -; v_gene: TRBV20-1; j_gene: TRBJ2-1; d_gene: TRBD2
CDR3nt: TGCAGTGCTAGACAGGGGACGCCCTACGAGCAGTACTTC; CDR3aa: CSARQGTPYEQYF; abundance: -; v_gene: TRBV20-1; j_gene: TRBJ2-7; d_gene: -
CDR3nt: TGCAGTGCTAGTGACCGAGGGTTTCAGCCCCAGCATTTT; CDR3aa: CSASDRGFQPQHF; abundance: -; v_gene: TRBV20-1; j_gene: TRBJ1-5; d_gene: -
CDR3nt: TGCAGCGTCACCCTCTCCCTCGGCAGGGGGCGAGAGCAGTACTTC; CDR3aa: CSVTLSLGRGREQYF; abundance: few; v_gene: TRBV29-1; j_gene: TRBJ2-7; d_gene: TRBD1
CDR3nt: TGTGGGACAGGGAATTCCTACAATGAGCAGTTCTTC; CDR3aa: CGTGNSYNEQFF; abundance: -; v_gene: TRBV28; j_gene: TRBJ2-1; d_gene: TRBD1
CDR3nt: TGCAGTGCTAGAGATCAGGGGGCTCGGAACACTGAAGCTTTCTTT; CDR3aa: CSARDQGARNTEAFF; abundance: -; v_gene: TRBV20-1; j_gene: TRBJ1-1; d_gene: TRBD1
CDR3nt: TGTGCCAGCACCCTAGCGGGGGGGAACAATGAGCAGTTCTTC; CDR3aa: CASTLAGGNNEQFF; abundance: once; v_gene: TRBV6-2/TRBV6-3; j_gene: TRBJ2-1; d_gene: TRBD2
CDR3nt: TGTGCCAGCAGTGGGACAGGTAGTTGGGGAAACATTCAGTACTTC; CDR3aa: CASSGTGSWGNIQYF; abundance: -; v_gene: TRBV27; j_gene: TRBJ2-4; d_gene: TRBD1
CDR3nt: TGTGCCAGCAGCGGACCTTATGAAAAACTGTTTTTT; CDR3aa: CASSGPYEKLFF; abundance: -; v_gene: TRBV7-9; j_gene: TRBJ1-4; d_gene: -
CDR3nt: TGCGCCAGCAGTCGCCGCGGGGAATGGCGGAACGAGCAGTACTTC; CDR3aa: CASSRRGEWRNEQYF; abundance: -; v_gene: TRBV23-1; j_gene: TRBJ2-7; d_gene: -
CDR3nt: TGTGCCAGCAGTTTCTTTGGCAGGGGTCGACGAGAGACCCAGTACTTC; CDR3aa: CASSFFGRGRRETQYF; abundance: -; v_gene: TRBV28; j_gene: TRBJ2-5; d_gene: -
CDR3nt: TGTGCCAGCAGCCCCAACGCGGTGACCCAGTACTTC; CDR3aa: CASSPNAVTQYF; abundance: -; v_gene: TRBV3-1; j_gene: TRBJ2-5; d_gene: -
CDR3nt: TGTGCCAGCAGCTTAAGGGCGGGAGGGCCGTTCAGCTACGAGCAGTACTTC; CDR3aa: CASSLRAGGPFSYEQYF; abundance: -; v_gene: TRBV13; j_gene: TRBJ2-7; d_gene: TRBD2
CDR3nt: TGTGCCAGCAGTGTGACCGACTTGACAGCGGGACTCTACAATGAGCAGTTCTTC; CDR3aa: CASSVTDLTAGLYNEQFF; abundance: -; v_gene: TRBV12-3/TRBV12-4; j_gene: TRBJ2-1; d_gene: TRBD2
CDR3nt: TGCAGCGTTGATGGGTTTGGACAGCAGAACTATGGCTACACCTTC; CDR3aa: CSVDGFGQQNYGYTF; abundance: -; v_gene: TRBV29-1; j_gene: TRBJ1-2; d_gene: -
CDR3nt: TGTGCCTGGGCAAGGGGTGGGCCGCCGGGGACCCAGTACTTC; CDR3aa: CAWARGGPPGTQYF; abundance: -; v_gene: TRBV30; j_gene: TRBJ2-5; d_gene: -
CDR3nt: TGTGCCAGCAGCTTCTACAGGACCGCGGACATTCAGTACTTC; CDR3aa: CASSFYRTADIQYF; abundance: -; v_gene: TRBV5-6; j_gene: TRBJ2-4; d_gene: -
CDR3nt: TGTGCCAGCAGTCAGGGGCCTCTCTATGGCTACACCTTC; CDR3aa: CASSQGPLYGYTF; abundance: -; v_gene: TRBV7-9; j_gene: TRBJ1-2; d_gene: -
CDR3nt: TGCAGCGTCGCCCCTGTGGCTAACTACGAGCAGTACTTC; CDR3aa: CSVAPVANYEQYF; abundance: -; v_gene: TRBV29-1; j_gene: TRBJ2-7; d_gene: -
CDR3nt: TGTGCCAGCAGTTACGACGACGTCCGTCAGTACTTC; CDR3aa: CASSYDDVRQYF; abundance: -; v_gene: TRBV6-6; j_gene: TRBJ2-7; d_gene: -
CDR3nt: TGTGCCACCAGTGATTTTCTAGGGGGAGAAGGCAATGAGCAGTTCTTC; CDR3aa: CATSDFLGGEGNEQFF; abundance: -; v_gene: TRBV24-1; j_gene: TRBJ2-1; d_gene: -
CDR3nt: TGTGCCAGCACAAGGAGGGACAGTCGGCCTGAAGCTTTCTTT; CDR3aa: CASTRRDSRPEAFF; abundance: -; v_gene: TRBV16; j_gene: TRBJ1-1; d_gene: TRBD1
CDR3nt: TGTGCCAGTAGTTCGAAGGCGTTGGAGACCCAGTACTTC; CDR3aa: CASSSKALETQYF; abundance: -; v_gene: TRBV19; j_gene: TRBJ2-5; d_gene: -